This T cell receptor beta chain was retrieved from a study of blood T cells in healthy people across ages. Study-wide points: Older individuals had lower TCR beta diversity per million T cells (the decline was roughly linear).

CDR1 LNHNV and CDR2 YYDKDF come from the germline V gene (reference sequence). This CDR3 has 15 residues. J gave up 8 bases and V 5 bases, and 11 bases lay outside the gene matches. Isolating PBMCs gave at least 6 million of these cells per sample. Primers used in a second PCR of roughly 7 to 12 cycles were a sample-barcoded 5' primer and a J-beta primer mix. Tagging of each cDNA molecule was performed by a template-switch adaptor with 12 random nucleotides. TCRdb reprocessed the 5' RACE reads via MiXCR and lists one record per CDR3 protein. The sample comprises some 850,000 distinct CDR3 sequences, about 26% of which are singletons, and about 3% rests with the top ten. This clonotype turned up a few times. Antigen unknown. This same sample was also part of a study on T cells of mothers and their children. As reported in that work: cDNA synthesis used all extracted RNA, 1.5 ug per 15 ul.

V gene TRBV15 combines with J gene TRBJ1-4, with 7 nucleotides matching TRBD1. Material: blood. This receptor was obtained from a boy aged 5 to 17 in good health. The DNA for the CDR3 is TGTGCCACCAGCGTTCCCGGGGCAGGGGGGGAAAAACTGTTTTTT. Amino acid sequence: CATSVPGAGGEKLFF.